These T cell receptor beta chains were read from a single sample in a study of blood T cell repertoires in COVID-19. TCRdb's copy holds only in-frame clones and misses some; the assay was immunoSEQ multiplex PCR. This table has 100,000 to 120,000 clones, around 89% appearing once. Sequencing was performed on peripheral blood. The receptors were sampled from a woman aged 45 to 65 with acute or convalescent COVID-19. Both conserved end residues are part of each CDR3. Each record gives: clone size, J gene, V gene, D gene, CDR3 protein, CDR3 DNA. A D gene is named only where the DNA matches it firmly. Clone size is given for some rows only: seen once, a few or many times, or a class if the clone is expanded.

clone_size: -
j_call: TRBJ2-1
v_call: TRBV6-5
d_call: -
cdr3_aa: CASSYTGDEQFF
cdr3_nt: TGTGCCAGCAGTTACACCGGTGATGAGCAGTTCTTC

clone_size: few
j_call: TRBJ1-3
v_call: TRBV5-6
d_call: TRBD1
cdr3_aa: CASSRDRSYSGNTIYF
cdr3_nt: TGTGCCAGCAGCCGGGACAGGAGTTACTCTGGAAACACCATATATTTT

clone_size: -
j_call: TRBJ1-1
v_call: TRBV5-1
d_call: TRBD1
cdr3_aa: CASSSDLDRGTEAFF
cdr3_nt: TGCGCCAGCAGCAGTGATTTGGACAGGGGAACTGAAGCTTTCTTT

clone_size: -
j_call: TRBJ1-1
v_call: TRBV2
d_call: -
cdr3_aa: CASQLRQTNTEAFF
cdr3_nt: TGTGCCAGCCAGCTGCGACAGACGAACACTGAAGCTTTCTTT

clone_size: -
j_call: TRBJ2-7
v_call: TRBV18
d_call: TRBD2
cdr3_aa: CASSPPGLAVGSQYF
cdr3_nt: TGTGCCAGCTCACCACCGGGACTAGCGGTGGGCTCGCAGTACTTC

clone_size: few
j_call: TRBJ2-2
v_call: TRBV12-3/TRBV12-4
d_call: -
cdr3_aa: CASSRSTGELFF
cdr3_nt: TGTGCCAGCAGCCGGAGCACCGGGGAGCTGTTTTTT

clone_size: -
j_call: TRBJ2-1
v_call: TRBV20-1
d_call: TRBD2
cdr3_aa: CSASAAGVSYNEQFF
cdr3_nt: TGCAGTGCTAGTGCGGCGGGAGTGTCCTACAATGAGCAGTTCTTC

clone_size: -
j_call: TRBJ2-1
v_call: TRBV3-1/TRBV3-2
d_call: TRBD2
cdr3_aa: CASSPLREGYNEQFF
cdr3_nt: TGTGCCAGCAGCCCTTTGAGGGAGGGTTACAATGAGCAGTTCTTC

clone_size: -
j_call: TRBJ2-3
v_call: TRBV25-1
d_call: TRBD2
cdr3_aa: CASSEYGGSSDTQYF
cdr3_nt: TGTGCCAGCAGTGAATACGGCGGGAGTTCAGATACGCAGTATTTT

clone_size: once
j_call: TRBJ2-5
v_call: TRBV3-1/TRBV3-2
d_call: TRBD1
cdr3_aa: CASSGDSETQYF
cdr3_nt: TGTGCCAGCAGCGGGGACAGTGAGACCCAGTACTTC

clone_size: -
j_call: TRBJ1-2
v_call: TRBV4-1
d_call: -
cdr3_aa: CASSQGQEAYGYTF
cdr3_nt: TGCGCCAGCAGCCAAGGGCAGGAGGCTTATGGCTACACCTTC

clone_size: once
j_call: TRBJ1-2
v_call: TRBV21-1
d_call: -
cdr3_aa: CASSKEGQGAMYGYTF
cdr3_nt: TGTGCCAGCAGCAAAGAAGGACAGGGGGCGATGTATGGCTACACCTTC

clone_size: -
j_call: TRBJ2-3
v_call: TRBV5-1
d_call: -
cdr3_aa: CASVLSAGRTDTQYF
cdr3_nt: TGCGCCAGCGTTCTATCCGCGGGACGCACAGATACGCAGTATTTT

clone_size: -
j_call: TRBJ2-2
v_call: TRBV7-9
d_call: TRBD2
cdr3_aa: CASRNLAGGTGELFF
cdr3_nt: TGTGCCAGCCGTAACCTAGCGGGAGGCACCGGGGAGCTGTTTTTT

clone_size: once
j_call: TRBJ2-1
v_call: TRBV18
d_call: TRBD2
cdr3_aa: CASSPLGGGVYNEQFF
cdr3_nt: TGTGCCAGCTCACCACTCGGGGGAGGGGTGTACAATGAGCAGTTCTTC

clone_size: -
j_call: TRBJ2-2
v_call: TRBV19
d_call: -
cdr3_aa: CASTLVGVTGELFF
cdr3_nt: TGTGCCAGTACGCTGGTAGGGGTAACCGGGGAGCTGTTTTTT

clone_size: -
j_call: TRBJ1-6
v_call: TRBV28
d_call: -
cdr3_aa: CASSLLTVNSPLHF
cdr3_nt: TGTGCCAGCAGTTTATTGACAGTAAATTCACCCCTCCACTTT

clone_size: -
j_call: TRBJ1-6
v_call: TRBV18
d_call: -
cdr3_aa: CASSLDWPNSPLHF
cdr3_nt: TGTGCCAGCTCACTTGATTGGCCAAATTCACCCCTCCACTTT

clone_size: -
j_call: TRBJ1-1
v_call: TRBV18
d_call: -
cdr3_aa: CASSPDRTNTEAFF
cdr3_nt: TGTGCCAGCTCACCAGACAGAACAAACACTGAAGCTTTCTTT

clone_size: -
j_call: TRBJ1-1
v_call: TRBV11-2
d_call: -
cdr3_aa: CASSSVGGEAFF
cdr3_nt: TGTGCCAGCAGCTCCGTCGGGGGAGAAGCTTTCTTT

clone_size: -
j_call: TRBJ2-5
v_call: TRBV7-9
d_call: TRBD2
cdr3_aa: CASSPRTRQETQYF
cdr3_nt: TGTGCCAGCAGCCCGCGGACTAGGCAAGAGACCCAGTACTTC

clone_size: -
j_call: TRBJ1-1
v_call: TRBV19
d_call: -
cdr3_aa: CASSIRRLNTEAFF
cdr3_nt: TGTGCCAGTAGTATCCGCAGGTTGAACACTGAAGCTTTCTTT

clone_size: -
j_call: TRBJ2-7
v_call: TRBV19
d_call: -
cdr3_aa: CASSIDGAIPYAEQYF
cdr3_nt: TGTGCCAGTAGTATCGATGGGGCCATACCCTACGCCGAGCAGTACTTC

clone_size: -
j_call: TRBJ2-3
v_call: TRBV18
d_call: -
cdr3_aa: CASSPRSGSTDTQYF
cdr3_nt: TGTGCCAGCTCACCCCGGAGCGGGAGCACAGATACGCAGTATTTT

clone_size: -
j_call: TRBJ2-2
v_call: TRBV19
d_call: TRBD1
cdr3_aa: CASSTQGARSTGELFF
cdr3_nt: TGTGCCAGTAGTACCCAGGGGGCGCGCAGCACCGGGGAGCTGTTTTTT

clone_size: -
j_call: TRBJ1-2
v_call: TRBV28
d_call: TRBD1
cdr3_aa: CASSSGQGNYGYTF
cdr3_nt: TGTGCCAGCAGTTCAGGACAGGGAAACTATGGCTACACCTTC

clone_size: -
j_call: TRBJ2-1
v_call: TRBV6-5
d_call: TRBD2
cdr3_aa: CASSTGLAVYNEQFF
cdr3_nt: TGTGCCAGCAGTACCGGACTAGCGGTTTACAATGAGCAGTTCTTC

clone_size: -
j_call: TRBJ2-3
v_call: TRBV30
d_call: TRBD1
cdr3_aa: CTWNPGQSTTDTQYF
cdr3_nt: TGTACCTGGAACCCGGGACAGAGCACCACAGATACGCAGTATTTT

clone_size: once
j_call: TRBJ2-5
v_call: TRBV19
d_call: -
cdr3_aa: CASSIGRGRETQYF
cdr3_nt: TGTGCCAGTAGTATAGGTAGGGGCCGGGAGACCCAGTACTTC

clone_size: -
j_call: TRBJ2-3
v_call: TRBV19
d_call: TRBD1
cdr3_aa: CASSMDRAKWTQYF
cdr3_nt: TGTGCCAGTAGTATGGACAGGGCAAAATGGACGCAGTATTTT

clone_size: -
j_call: TRBJ2-3
v_call: TRBV30
d_call: -
cdr3_aa: CAWSAPVEKRTDTQYF
cdr3_nt: TGTGCCTGGAGTGCCCCTGTTGAGAAACGCACAGATACGCAGTATTTT

clone_size: -
j_call: TRBJ2-7
v_call: TRBV11-2
d_call: TRBD1
cdr3_aa: CASSPGTAYEQYF
cdr3_nt: TGTGCCAGCAGCCCAGGGACAGCATACGAGCAGTACTTC

clone_size: -
j_call: TRBJ2-3
v_call: TRBV7-9
d_call: -
cdr3_aa: CASSRGSADTQYF
cdr3_nt: TGTGCCAGCTCGCGAGGGTCGGCAGATACGCAGTATTTT

clone_size: -
j_call: TRBJ2-1
v_call: TRBV11-3
d_call: -
cdr3_aa: CASSPAERSYNEQFF
cdr3_nt: TGTGCCAGCAGCCCAGCCGAGCGTTCCTACAATGAGCAGTTCTTC

clone_size: -
j_call: TRBJ2-2
v_call: TRBV9
d_call: TRBD1
cdr3_aa: CASSWGQANTGELFF
cdr3_nt: TGTGCCAGCAGCTGGGGACAGGCAAACACCGGGGAGCTGTTTTTT

clone_size: -
j_call: TRBJ2-6
v_call: TRBV5-1
d_call: TRBD1
cdr3_aa: CASSLTTGGAGANVLTF
cdr3_nt: TGCGCCAGCAGCTTGACCACAGGGGGCGCTGGGGCCAACGTCCTGACTTTC

clone_size: -
j_call: TRBJ2-1
v_call: TRBV28
d_call: TRBD2
cdr3_aa: CASSLGGLAATNEQFF
cdr3_nt: TGTGCCAGCAGTTTAGGGGGACTAGCGGCCACCAATGAGCAGTTCTTC

clone_size: few
j_call: TRBJ2-1
v_call: TRBV7-2
d_call: TRBD2
cdr3_aa: CASSLLAGGGNEQFF
cdr3_nt: TGTGCCAGCAGCTTACTAGCGGGAGGCGGAAATGAGCAGTTCTTC

clone_size: -
j_call: TRBJ2-1
v_call: TRBV5-1
d_call: TRBD2
cdr3_aa: CASSLPPSGYYNEQFF
cdr3_nt: TGCGCCAGCAGCTTGCCTCCTAGCGGATACTACAATGAGCAGTTCTTC

clone_size: -
j_call: TRBJ2-5
v_call: TRBV11-2
d_call: TRBD2
cdr3_aa: CASKRGAGDETQYF
cdr3_nt: TGTGCCAGCAAGCGAGGGGCGGGAGATGAGACCCAGTACTTC

clone_size: -
j_call: TRBJ2-7
v_call: TRBV19
d_call: -
cdr3_aa: CASSIGLDITYEQYF
cdr3_nt: TGTGCCAGTAGTATCGGATTGGACATTACCTACGAGCAGTACTTC

clone_size: -
j_call: TRBJ1-2
v_call: TRBV5-4
d_call: TRBD1
cdr3_aa: CASSLRQGSSVYGYTF
cdr3_nt: TGTGCCAGCAGCTTGCGACAGGGATCTTCGGTCTATGGCTACACCTTC

clone_size: -
j_call: TRBJ2-3
v_call: TRBV24-1
d_call: TRBD2
cdr3_aa: CATSDWTSGNPDTQYF
cdr3_nt: TGTGCCACCAGTGACTGGACTAGCGGGAACCCAGATACGCAGTATTTT

clone_size: once
j_call: TRBJ2-3
v_call: TRBV6-2/TRBV6-3
d_call: -
cdr3_aa: CASSMVVGGLSTQYF
cdr3_nt: TGTGCCAGCAGCATGGTGGTTGGCGGTCTCTCTACGCAGTATTTT

clone_size: -
j_call: TRBJ2-2
v_call: TRBV5-1
d_call: TRBD2
cdr3_aa: CASSLVAGGSGELFF
cdr3_nt: TGCGCCAGCAGCTTGGTAGCGGGAGGGTCCGGGGAGCTGTTTTTT

clone_size: -
j_call: TRBJ1-1
v_call: TRBV7-9
d_call: -
cdr3_aa: CASSSNQMNTEAFF
cdr3_nt: TGTGCCAGCAGCTCCAACCAGATGAACACTGAAGCTTTCTTT

clone_size: -
j_call: TRBJ2-5
v_call: TRBV3-1/TRBV3-2
d_call: -
cdr3_aa: CASSKYGQIQETQYF
cdr3_nt: TGTGCCAGCAGCAAGTATGGACAGATCCAAGAGACCCAGTACTTC

clone_size: -
j_call: TRBJ2-5
v_call: TRBV19
d_call: TRBD2
cdr3_aa: CASSTLAWREGEETQYF
cdr3_nt: TGTGCCAGTAGTACTCTTGCGTGGCGGGAGGGAGAAGAGACCCAGTACTTC

clone_size: -
j_call: TRBJ2-6
v_call: TRBV3-1/TRBV3-2
d_call: -
cdr3_aa: CASSPGGGAGANVLTF
cdr3_nt: TGTGCCAGCAGCCCTGGGGGGGGCGCTGGGGCCAACGTCCTGACTTTC